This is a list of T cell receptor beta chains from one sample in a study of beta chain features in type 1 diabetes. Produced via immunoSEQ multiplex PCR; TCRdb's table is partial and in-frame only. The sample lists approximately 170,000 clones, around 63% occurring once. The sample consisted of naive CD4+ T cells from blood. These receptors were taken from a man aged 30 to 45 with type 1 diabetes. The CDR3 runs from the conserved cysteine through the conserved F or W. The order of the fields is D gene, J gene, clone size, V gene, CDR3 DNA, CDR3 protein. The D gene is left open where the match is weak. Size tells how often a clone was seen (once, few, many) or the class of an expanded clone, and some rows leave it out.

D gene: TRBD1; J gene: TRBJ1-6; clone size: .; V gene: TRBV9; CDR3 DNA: TGTGCCAGCAGCGCTGGACAGGGCGATTCACCCCTCCACTTT; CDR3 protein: CASSAGQGDSPLHF
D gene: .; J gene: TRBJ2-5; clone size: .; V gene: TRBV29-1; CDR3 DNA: TGCAGCGTTGGGGGCCAGCAAGAGACCCAGTACTTC; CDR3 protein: CSVGGQQETQYF
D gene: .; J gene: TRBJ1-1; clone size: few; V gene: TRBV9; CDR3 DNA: TGTGCCAGCAGCGTAGATAGCAAGGGGAGGACTGAAGCTTTCTTT; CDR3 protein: CASSVDSKGRTEAFF
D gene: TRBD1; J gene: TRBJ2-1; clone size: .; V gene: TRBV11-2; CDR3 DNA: TGTGCCAGCAGCCAGGACAGGGAGCATGAGCAGTTCTTC; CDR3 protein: CASSQDREHEQFF
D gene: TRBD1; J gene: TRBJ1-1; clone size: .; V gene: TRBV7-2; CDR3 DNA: TGTGCCAGCAGCGAGGGACAGCGCACTGAAGCTTTCTTT; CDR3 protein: CASSEGQRTEAFF
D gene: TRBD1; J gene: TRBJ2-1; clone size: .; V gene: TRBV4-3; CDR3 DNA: TGCGCCAGCAGCCAAACCCCGGGACAGAATAATGAGCAGTTCTTC; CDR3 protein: CASSQTPGQNNEQFF
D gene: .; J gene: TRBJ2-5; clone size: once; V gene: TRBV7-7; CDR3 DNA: TGTGCCAGCAGCCAGGGACCCCAAGAGACCCAGTACTTC; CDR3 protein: CASSQGPQETQYF
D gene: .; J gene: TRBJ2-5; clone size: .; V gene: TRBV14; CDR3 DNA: TGTGCCAGCGGCAGGGTCCGAGAGACCCAGTACTTC; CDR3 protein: CASGRVRETQYF
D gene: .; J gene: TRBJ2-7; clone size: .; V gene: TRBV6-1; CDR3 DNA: TGTGCCAGCAGTGAAAGATTGGATTACGAGCAGTACTTC; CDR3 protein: CASSERLDYEQYF
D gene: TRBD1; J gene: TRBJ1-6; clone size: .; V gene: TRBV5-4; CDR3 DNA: TGTGCCAGCAGCCCCGGGACAGGGGTTAATTCACCCCTCCACTTT; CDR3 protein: CASSPGTGVNSPLHF
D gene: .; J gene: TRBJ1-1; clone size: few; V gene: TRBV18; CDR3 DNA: TGTGCCAGCTCACCTACGCAGGGACAAAACACTGAAGCTTTCTTT; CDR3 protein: CASSPTQGQNTEAFF
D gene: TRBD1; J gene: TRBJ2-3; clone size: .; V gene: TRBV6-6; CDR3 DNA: TGTGCCAGCAAACCGACAGGGATCACAGATACGCAGTATTTT; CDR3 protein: CASKPTGITDTQYF
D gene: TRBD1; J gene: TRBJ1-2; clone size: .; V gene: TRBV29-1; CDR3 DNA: TGCAGCAGCTTCTGGACAGGGAGCTATGGCTACACCTTC; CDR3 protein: CSSFWTGSYGYTF
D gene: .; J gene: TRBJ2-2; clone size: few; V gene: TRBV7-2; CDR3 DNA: TGTGCCAGCAGCTTAGAGTCGGGATTGACATCCGGGGAGCTGTTTTTT; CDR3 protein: CASSLESGLTSGELFF
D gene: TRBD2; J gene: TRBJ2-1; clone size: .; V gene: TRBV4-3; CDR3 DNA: TGCGCCAGCAGCCGAGATTCAACTAGCGGGGGAGGCTACAATGAGCAGTTCTTC; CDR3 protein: CASSRDSTSGGGYNEQFF
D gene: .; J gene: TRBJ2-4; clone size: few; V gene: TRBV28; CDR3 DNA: TGTGCCAGCATTCCTCCCGGCGGGAAAAACATTCAGTACTTC; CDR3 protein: CASIPPGGKNIQYF
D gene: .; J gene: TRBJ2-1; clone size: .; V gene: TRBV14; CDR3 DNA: TGTGCCAGCAGCCAAAAGGTGTACAATGAGCAGTTCTTC; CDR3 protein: CASSQKVYNEQFF
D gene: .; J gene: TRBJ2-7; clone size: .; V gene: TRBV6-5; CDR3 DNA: TGTGCCAGCAGTTACTCGAGAGACAACTACGAGCAGTACTTC; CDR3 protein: CASSYSRDNYEQYF
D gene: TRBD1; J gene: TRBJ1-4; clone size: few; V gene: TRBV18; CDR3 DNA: TGTGCCAGCTCAGAGGACAGGGCTAATGAAAAACTGTTTTTT; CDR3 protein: CASSEDRANEKLFF
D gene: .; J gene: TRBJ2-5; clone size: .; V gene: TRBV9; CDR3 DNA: TGTGCCAGCAGCGTTGGATTCGGGACCCAGTACTTC; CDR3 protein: CASSVGFGTQYF
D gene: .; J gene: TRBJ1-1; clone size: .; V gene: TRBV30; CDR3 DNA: TGTGCCTGGAGTAGAACTAGTACGAACACTGAAGCTTTCTTT; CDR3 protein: CAWSRTSTNTEAFF
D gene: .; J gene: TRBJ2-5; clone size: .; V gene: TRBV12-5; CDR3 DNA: TGTGCTAGTGGTTTGGTACTTGGCACAGTCCAAGAGACCCAGTACTTC; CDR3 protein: CASGLVLGTVQETQYF
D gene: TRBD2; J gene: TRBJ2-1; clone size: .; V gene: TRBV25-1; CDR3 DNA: TGTGCCAGCAGTGAGCCGGGACTAGCGGGAAACAATGAGCAGTTCTTC; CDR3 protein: CASSEPGLAGNNEQFF
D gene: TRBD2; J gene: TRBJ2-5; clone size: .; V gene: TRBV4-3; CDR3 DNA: TGCGCCAGCAGCCAAGGACTAGCAAACTGGTACTTC; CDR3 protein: CASSQGLANWYF
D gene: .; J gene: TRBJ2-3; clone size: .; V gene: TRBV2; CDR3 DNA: TGTGCCAGCAGGACAGATACGCAGTATTTT; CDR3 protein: CASRTDTQYF
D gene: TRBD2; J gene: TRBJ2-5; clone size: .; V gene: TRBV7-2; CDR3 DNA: TGTGCCAGCAGCCTACACCGGACTAGCGGGGGGGCCGGGGAGACCCAGTACTTC; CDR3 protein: CASSLHRTSGGAGETQYF
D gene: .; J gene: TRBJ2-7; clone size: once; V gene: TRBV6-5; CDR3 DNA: TGTGCCAGCAGCCTTGGGGACTCCAGCTCCTACGAGCAGTACTTC; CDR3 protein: CASSLGDSSSYEQYF
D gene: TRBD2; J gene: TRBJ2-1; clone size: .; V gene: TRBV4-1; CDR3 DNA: TGCGCCAGCAGCCAAGATTTGGTATTTAGGACTAGCGGCCGGGATGAGCAGTTCTTC; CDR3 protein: CASSQDLVFRTSGRDEQFF
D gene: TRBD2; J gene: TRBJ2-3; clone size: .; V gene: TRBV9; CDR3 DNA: TGTGCCAGCAGCGTAGTAACCGGGGGGTGGACAGATACGCAGTATTTT; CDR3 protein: CASSVVTGGWTDTQYF
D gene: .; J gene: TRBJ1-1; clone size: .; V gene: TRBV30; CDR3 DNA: TGTGCCTGGAGTGTTAAGGGTACCACTGAAGCTTTCTTT; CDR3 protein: CAWSVKGTTEAFF
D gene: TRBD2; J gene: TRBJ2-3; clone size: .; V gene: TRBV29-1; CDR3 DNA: TGCAGCGCCATTAGCGGGGGCGTGGCAGATACGCAGTATTTT; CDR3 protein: CSAISGGVADTQYF
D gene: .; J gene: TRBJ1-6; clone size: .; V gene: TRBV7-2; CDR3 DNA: TGTGCCAGCACCCTCCCGGGATTCCCTAATTCACCCCTCCACTTT; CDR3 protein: CASTLPGFPNSPLHF
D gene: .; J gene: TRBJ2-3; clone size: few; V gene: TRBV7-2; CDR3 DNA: TGTGCCAGCAGCTTAGTAGGGCAAGATACGCAGTATTTT; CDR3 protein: CASSLVGQDTQYF
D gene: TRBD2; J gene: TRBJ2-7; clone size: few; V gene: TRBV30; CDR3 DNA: TGTGCCTCCTCGACGGGAGGTTCCTACGAGCAGTACTTC; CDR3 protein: CASSTGGSYEQYF
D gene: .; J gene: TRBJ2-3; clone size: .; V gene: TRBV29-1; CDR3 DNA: TGCAGCGCCCGTGTACCCCGTCCAGGGGGCACAGATACGCAGTATTTT; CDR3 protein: CSARVPRPGGTDTQYF
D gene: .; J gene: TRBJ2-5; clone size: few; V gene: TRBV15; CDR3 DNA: TGTGCCACCAGCAGAGATCGGCAGAAAGAGACCCAGTACTTC; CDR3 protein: CATSRDRQKETQYF
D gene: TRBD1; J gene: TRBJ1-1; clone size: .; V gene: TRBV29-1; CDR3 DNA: TGCAGCGCCTATACAGGGGGCATGGACACTGAAGCTTTCTTT; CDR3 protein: CSAYTGGMDTEAFF
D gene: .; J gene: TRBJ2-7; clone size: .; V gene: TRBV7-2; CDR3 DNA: TGTGCCAGCTCCGAGTTCGCCTACGAGCAGTACTTC; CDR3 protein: CASSEFAYEQYF
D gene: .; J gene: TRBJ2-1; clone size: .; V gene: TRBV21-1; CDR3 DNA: TGTGCCAGCAGCAAAGAGGCCAGGGGAGAATACAATGAGCAGTTCTTC; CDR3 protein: CASSKEARGEYNEQFF
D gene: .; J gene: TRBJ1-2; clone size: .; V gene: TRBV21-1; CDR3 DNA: TGTGCCAGCAGCAAAGTAAAGACAGGGGAGAATGGCTACACCTTC; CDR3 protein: CASSKVKTGENGYTF
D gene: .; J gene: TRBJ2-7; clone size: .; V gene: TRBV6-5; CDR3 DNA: TGTGCCAGCAGTTACGAGGGGGACCCGATGACCTACGAGCAGTACTTC; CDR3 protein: CASSYEGDPMTYEQYF